This TCR beta chain comes out of a study of shared clonotypes between healthy human individuals. Background on the study: CD4 naive cells filled three plates per donor, CD4 memory three, CD8 naive two and CD8 memory one.

Authors' analysis steps: Filtering differed, since immunoSEQ gave only junction sequences and no quality scores. Profiled with immunoSEQ multiplex PCR; TCRdb holds only in-frame clones, not every one. The V and J calls and the clone size are those of that table, but D and trimming were determined from the DNA. The table has about 750,000 clones, 80% to 95% seen once. Naivety among CD8 cells was defined by CD45RO negativity and positive CCR7 selection, thereby excluding terminally differentiated effector memory CD45RA+ cells. Overall study results and limits: The generation probabilities recorded for non-shared clonotypes fell below those of clonotypes shared by all four donors.

In germline, CDR1 is WNHNN, CDR2 SYGVQD (reference sequence). The V and J ends lost 2 bases and 3 bases respectively, with 14 bases between them. The CDR3 spans 15 residues. About this clone itself: Its antigen is still unknown.

Sample: naive CD8+ T cells sorted from blood. The V gene is TRBV10-1, the J gene TRBJ2-7; the D is unclear. This TCR derives from a man aged 25-45 years in good health. As DNA, the CDR3 is TGCGCCAGCAGTGAGGATCTGGGTCCGAACTACGAGCAGTACTTC. Translated: CASSEDLGPNYEQYF.